This TCR beta chain was documented in a study of T cell responses to AZD1222 COVID-19 vaccine. General study points: Just five or six AZD1222 recipients were seropositive at baseline. An increase in Spike-specific TCR breadth and depth was observed after two AZD1222 doses. Vaccine-related CD4 TCRs covered spike, predominating at 160-218 and 743-854. Clonal diversity may have been underestimated in mostly white British donors.

For this clone: What it binds is not known.

Clones were read by immunoSEQ multiplex PCR, and TCRdb kept only the in-frame ones, dropping some. This table holds 89,000 or so clones, about 86% found once. This CDR3 has 15 residues. V was pared by 3 bases and J by 4 bases, with 7 bases of the junction left unmatched. Germline CDR1 is SGHAT and CDR2 is FQNNGV. Sequenced material: peripheral blood, taken on day 0 of AZD1222 vaccination. This TCR was recovered from an adult in good health. V usage is TRBV11-2 and J usage is TRBJ1-1, with 8 bases aligning to TRBD1. CDR3 region: CASSFGQGAVTEAFF. DNA for the CDR3: TGTGCCAGCAGCTTTGGGCAGGGGGCAGTCACTGAAGCTTTCTTT.